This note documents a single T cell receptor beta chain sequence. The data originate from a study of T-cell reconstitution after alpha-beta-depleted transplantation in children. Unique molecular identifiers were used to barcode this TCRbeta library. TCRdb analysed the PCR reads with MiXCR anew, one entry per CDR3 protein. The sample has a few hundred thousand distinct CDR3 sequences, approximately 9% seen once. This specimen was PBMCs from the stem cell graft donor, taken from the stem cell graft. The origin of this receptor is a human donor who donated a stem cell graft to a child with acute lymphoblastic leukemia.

The CDR3 sequence: CASSLARTSGDPYNEQFF. In nucleotides, the CDR3 is TGTGCCAGCAGCTTAGCTAGGACTAGCGGGGACCCCTACAATGAGCAGTTCTTC. The gene calls are TRBV7-2 and TRBJ2-1; 12 bases are shared with TRBD2. Germline V gives CDR1 SGHTA, CDR2 FQGNSA. J lost 2 bases, V lost 0 bases, and 5 bases had no gene match. The CDR3 is 18 amino acids.